One sample yielded the 6 T cell receptor beta chains listed below, sequenced in a study of PD-1 blockade in mismatch repair-deficient tumors. Only in-frame clones appear in the TCRdb table, and some are missing; sequencing was by immunoSEQ multiplex PCR. The table shows around 110,000 clones, with around three quarters occurring only once. The input for sequencing was peripheral blood, taken 60 to 65 weeks after starting pembrolizumab. The receptors here all came from an adult with mismatch repair-deficient cancer.

The sample holds one count of this clone. The chain employs TRBV6-6 and TRBJ1-1; TRBD1 agrees at 11 bases. CDR1 is MNHNY, CDR2 SVGAGI, per germline (reference sequence). The CDR3 is made up of 15 amino acids. Losses at the gene ends were 7 bases for V and 3 bases for J; bases not matched to a gene: 7. The CDR3 region has the DNA TGTGCCAGCAACCCACGGGACAGGGGGGACACTGAAGCTTTCTTT. Translating gives CASNPRDRGDTEAFF.

The V call is TRBV5-4, the J call TRBJ1-1, with 8 bases fitting TRBD1. The CDR3 is 13 residues long. The germline V gene encodes CDR1 SGHNT and CDR2 YYREEE (reference sequence). V lost 5 bases and J lost 4; bases outside the gene matches: 4. This CDR3 reads CASRYGTGTEAFF. For the CDR3, the DNA is TGTGCCAGCAGGTACGGGACAGGCACTGAAGCTTTCTTT.

This chain links TRBV11-2 with TRBJ1-1; the D is unclear. The CDR3 covers 12 residues. Germline CDR1 and CDR2: SGHAT and FQNNGV. Trimming left V 3 bases short and J 3 bases short, with 5 bases between. As DNA, the CDR3 is TGTGCCAGCAGCTTTTCTCACACTGAAGCTTTCTTT. Amino acid sequence: CASSFSHTEAFF. The variable domain in full, completed from reference TRBV11-2 and TRBJ1-1, reads EAGVAQSPRYKIIEKRQSVAFWCNPISGHATLYWYQQILGQGPKLLIQFQNNGVVDDSQLPKDRFSAERLKGVDSTLKIQPAKLEDSAVYLCASSFSHTEAFFGQGTRLTVV.

The V call is TRBV9, the J call TRBJ2-2; unclear D gene. V was pared by 2 bases and J by 5 bases, with 4 bases between. The CDR3 covers 12 residues. From germline, CDR1 is SGDLS and CDR2 YYNGEE. The CDR3: CASSVSTGELFF. CDR3 nucleotide sequence: TGTGCCAGCAGCGTTAGTACCGGGGAGCTGTTTTTT.

The chain recombines TRBV11-3 with TRBJ2-2; 9 bases fit TRBD1. The CDR3 loop spans 15 amino acids. Germline V gene data show CDR1 as SGHNT and CDR2 as YENEEA. J was trimmed by 2 bases and V by 4 bases; bases with no gene match: 2. CDR3 region: CASSWTGANTGELFF. CDR3 sequence (DNA): TGTGCCAGCAGCTGGACAGGGGCCAACACCGGGGAGCTGTTTTTT.

The chain has TRBV7-9 and TRBJ2-6, with 8 bases aligning to TRBD2. The junction had 6 bases not matched to a gene; V was cut back by 4 bases and J by 4 bases. Per the germline V gene, CDR1 is SEHNR and CDR2 is FQNEAQ (reference sequence). The CDR3 has 16 residues. CDR3 sequence: CASSYLGGAGANVLTF. CDR3 sequence (DNA): TGTGCCAGCAGCTACCTCGGGGGGGCCGGGGCCAACGTCCTGACTTTC. Supplemented by reference TRBV7-9 and TRBJ2-6, the full variable domain reads DTGVSQNPRHKITKRGQNVTFRCDPISEHNRLYWYRQTLGQGPEFLTYFQNEAQLEKSRLLSDRFSAERPKGSFSTLEIQRTEQGDSAMYLCASSYLGGAGANVLTFGAGSRLTVL.